The present T cell receptor (beta chain) was sequenced within a study of T cell responses to AZD1222 COVID-19 vaccine. Whole-study results and caveats: Spike-specific TCR breadth and depth grew following two AZD1222 doses. There were repertoire samples only from the period after the peak T cell response. Vaccine-related CD4 TCRs covered spike, predominating at 160-218 and 743-854.

This CDR3 is built from 17 residues. V lost 0 bases, J lost 1 base, and 13 bases lay in between. About this clone itself: What it binds is not known.

The repertoire was sequenced with immunoSEQ multiplex PCR; TCRdb's copy has only in-frame clones and lacks some. Of about 98,000 clones listed, around 86% are singletons. The receptor was derived from an adult in good health. The chain links TRBV23-1 to TRBJ1-5, with D uncertain. TRBV23-1 belongs to the ORF category, with a function that is uncertain. The source was peripheral blood, collected on day 0 of AZD1222 vaccination. The CDR3 spells CASSQSIEARSNQPQHF. As DNA, the CDR3 is TGCGCCAGCAGTCAATCGATTGAAGCGAGAAGCAATCAGCCCCAGCATTTT.